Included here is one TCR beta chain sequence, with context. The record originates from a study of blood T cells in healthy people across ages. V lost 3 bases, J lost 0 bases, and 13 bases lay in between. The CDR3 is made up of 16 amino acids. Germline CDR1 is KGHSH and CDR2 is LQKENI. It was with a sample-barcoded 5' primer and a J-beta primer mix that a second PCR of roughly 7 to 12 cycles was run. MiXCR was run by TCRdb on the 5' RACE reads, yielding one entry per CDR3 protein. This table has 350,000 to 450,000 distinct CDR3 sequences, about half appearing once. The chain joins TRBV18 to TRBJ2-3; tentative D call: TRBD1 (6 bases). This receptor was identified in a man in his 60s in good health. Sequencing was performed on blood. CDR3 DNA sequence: TGTGCCAGCTCACCTTCCGGGACACCTAGCACAGATACGCAGTATTTT. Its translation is CASSPSGTPSTDTQYF.